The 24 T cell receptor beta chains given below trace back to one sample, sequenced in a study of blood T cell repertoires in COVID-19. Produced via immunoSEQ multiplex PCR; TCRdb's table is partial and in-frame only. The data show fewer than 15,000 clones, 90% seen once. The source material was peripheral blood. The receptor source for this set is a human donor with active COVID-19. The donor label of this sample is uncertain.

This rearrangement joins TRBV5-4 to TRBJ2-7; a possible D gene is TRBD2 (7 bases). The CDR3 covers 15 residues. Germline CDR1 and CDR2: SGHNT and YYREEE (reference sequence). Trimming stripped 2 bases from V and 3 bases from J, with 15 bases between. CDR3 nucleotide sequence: TGTGCCAGCAGCTTAGGAGGGGGGGCCGTCTACGAGCAGTACTTC. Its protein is CASSLGGGAVYEQYF. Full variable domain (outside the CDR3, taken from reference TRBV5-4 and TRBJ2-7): ETGVTQSPTHLIKTRGQQVTLRCSSQSGHNTVSWYQQALGQGPQFIFQYYREEENGRGNFPPRFSGLQFPNYSSELNVNALELDDSALYLCASSLGGGAVYEQYFGPGTRLTVT.

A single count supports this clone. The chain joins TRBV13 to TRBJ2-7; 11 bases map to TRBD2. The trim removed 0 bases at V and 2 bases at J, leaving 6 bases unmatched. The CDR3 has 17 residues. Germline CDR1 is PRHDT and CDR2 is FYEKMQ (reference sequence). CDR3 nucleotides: TGTGCCAGCAGCTTAGGCGCTAGCGGGGGGAATACCTACGAGCAGTACTTC. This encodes CASSLGASGGNTYEQYF.

The CDR3, as DNA: TGCGCCAGCAGCCAGACTAGCGGGGGGGCGTATCGGAACACCGGGGAGCTGTTTTTT. Protein: CASSQTSGGAYRNTGELFF. This chain uses TRBV4-1 with TRBJ2-2; TRBD2 matches 14 bases. The junction had 7 bases not matched to a gene; V was cut back by 3 bases and J by 1 base. The CDR3 is made up of 19 amino acids. Germline CDR1 is MGHRA and CDR2 is YSYEKL.

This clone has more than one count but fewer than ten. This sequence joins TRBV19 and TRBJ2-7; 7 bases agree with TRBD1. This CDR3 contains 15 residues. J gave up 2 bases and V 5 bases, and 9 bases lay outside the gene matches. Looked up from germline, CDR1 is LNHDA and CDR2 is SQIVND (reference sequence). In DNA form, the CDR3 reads TGTGCCAGTAGTGTGGTCGACAGGGAACCCTACGAGCAGTACTTC. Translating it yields CASSVVDREPYEQYF.

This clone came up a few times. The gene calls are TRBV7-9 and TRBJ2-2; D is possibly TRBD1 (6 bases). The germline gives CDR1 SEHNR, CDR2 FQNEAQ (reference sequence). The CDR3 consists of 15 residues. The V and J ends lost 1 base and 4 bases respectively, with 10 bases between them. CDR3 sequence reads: CASSLETGSTGELFF. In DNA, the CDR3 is TGTGCCAGCAGCTTAGAGACAGGCAGCACCGGGGAGCTGTTTTTT.

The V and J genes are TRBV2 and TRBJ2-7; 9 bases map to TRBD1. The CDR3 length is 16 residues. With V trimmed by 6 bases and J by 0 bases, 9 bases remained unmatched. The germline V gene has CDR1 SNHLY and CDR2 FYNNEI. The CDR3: CASRKSPGQGSYEQYF. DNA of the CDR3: TGTGCCAGCAGGAAATCACCGGGACAGGGCTCCTACGAGCAGTACTTC. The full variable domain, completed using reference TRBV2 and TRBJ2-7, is EPEVTQTPSHQVTQMGQEVILRCVPISNHLYFYWYRQILGQKVEFLVSFYNNEISEKSEIFDDQFSVERPDGSNFTLKIRSTKLEDSAMYFCASRKSPGQGSYEQYFGPGTRLTVT.

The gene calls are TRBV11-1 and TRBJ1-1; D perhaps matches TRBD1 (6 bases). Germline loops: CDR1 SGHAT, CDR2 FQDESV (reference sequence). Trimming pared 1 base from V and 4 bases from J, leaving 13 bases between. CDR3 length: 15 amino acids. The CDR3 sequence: CASSLVEGVSTEAFF. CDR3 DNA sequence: TGTGCCAGCAGCTTAGTTGAGGGGGTAAGCACTGAAGCTTTCTTT.

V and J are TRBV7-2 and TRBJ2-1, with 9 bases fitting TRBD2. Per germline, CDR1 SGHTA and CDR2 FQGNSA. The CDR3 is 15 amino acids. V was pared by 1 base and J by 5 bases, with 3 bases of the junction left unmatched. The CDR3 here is CASSLGGGAHNEQFF. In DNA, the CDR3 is TGTGCCAGCAGCTTAGGCGGGGGGGCGCACAATGAGCAGTTCTTC.

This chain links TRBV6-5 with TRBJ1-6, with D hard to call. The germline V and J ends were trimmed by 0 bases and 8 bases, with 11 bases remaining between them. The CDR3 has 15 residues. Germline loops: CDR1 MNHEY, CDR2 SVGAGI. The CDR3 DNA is TGTGCCAGCAGTTACTCGTCGGGATTTGATTCACCCCTCCACTTT. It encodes CASSYSSGFDSPLHF.

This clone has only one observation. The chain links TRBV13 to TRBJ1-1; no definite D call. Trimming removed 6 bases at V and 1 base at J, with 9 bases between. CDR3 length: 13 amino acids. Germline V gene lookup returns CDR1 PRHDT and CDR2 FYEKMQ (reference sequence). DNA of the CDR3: TGTGCCAGCAGGGAGGACCGGAACACTGAAGCTTTCTTT. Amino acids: CASREDRNTEAFF.

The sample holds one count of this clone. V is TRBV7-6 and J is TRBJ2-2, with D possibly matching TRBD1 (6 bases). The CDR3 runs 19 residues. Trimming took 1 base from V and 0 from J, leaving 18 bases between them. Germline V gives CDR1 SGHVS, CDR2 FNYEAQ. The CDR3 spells CASSLGWGQPFANTGELFF. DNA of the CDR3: TGTGCCAGCAGCTTAGGGTGGGGACAACCGTTCGCGAACACCGGGGAGCTGTTTTTT.

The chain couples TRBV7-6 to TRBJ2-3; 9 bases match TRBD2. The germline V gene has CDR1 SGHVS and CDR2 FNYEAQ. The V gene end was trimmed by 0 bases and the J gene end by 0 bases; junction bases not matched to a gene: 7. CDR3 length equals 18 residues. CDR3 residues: CASSLAQLAGRSTDTQYF. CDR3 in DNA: TGTGCCAGCAGCTTAGCGCAACTAGCGGGCCGTAGCACAGATACGCAGTATTTT.

DNA for the CDR3: TGTGCCAGCAGCCCGTCAAGGGGGAGCGACGAGCAGTACTTC. As protein: CASSPSRGSDEQYF. V and J are TRBV7-9 and TRBJ2-7, with D possibly being TRBD1 (6 bases). The germline V gene encodes CDR1 SEHNR and CDR2 FQNEAQ (reference sequence). Trimming pared 5 bases from V and 5 bases from J, leaving 16 bases between. The CDR3 length is 14 residues. The entire variable domain, with the rest obtained from reference TRBV7-9 and TRBJ2-7, is as follows: DTGVSQNPRHKITKRGQNVTFRCDPISEHNRLYWYRQTLGQGPEFLTYFQNEAQLEKSRLLSDRFSAERPKGSFSTLEIQRTEQGDSAMYLCASSPSRGSDEQYFGPGTRLTVT.

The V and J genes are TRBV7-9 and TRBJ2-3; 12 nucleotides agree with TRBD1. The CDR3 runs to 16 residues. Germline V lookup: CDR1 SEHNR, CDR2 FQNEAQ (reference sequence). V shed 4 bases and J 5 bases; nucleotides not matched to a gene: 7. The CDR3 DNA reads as TGTGCCAGCAGCTGGAGGGACAGGGGGCCGGAAGATACGCAGTATTTT. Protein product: CASSWRDRGPEDTQYF.

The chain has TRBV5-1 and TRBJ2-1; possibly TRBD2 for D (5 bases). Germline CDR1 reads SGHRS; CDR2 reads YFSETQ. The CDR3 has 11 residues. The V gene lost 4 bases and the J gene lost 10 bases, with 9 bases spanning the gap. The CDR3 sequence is CASSRDREQFF. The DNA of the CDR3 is TGCGCCAGCAGCCGGGATCGGGAGCAGTTCTTC.

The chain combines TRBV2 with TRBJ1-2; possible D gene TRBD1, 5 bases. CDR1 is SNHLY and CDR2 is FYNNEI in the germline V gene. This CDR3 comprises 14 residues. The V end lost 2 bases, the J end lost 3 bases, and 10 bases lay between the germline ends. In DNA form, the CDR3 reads TGTGCCAGCAGTGAATCCCGACAGTACTATGGCTACACCTTC. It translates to CASSESRQYYGYTF.

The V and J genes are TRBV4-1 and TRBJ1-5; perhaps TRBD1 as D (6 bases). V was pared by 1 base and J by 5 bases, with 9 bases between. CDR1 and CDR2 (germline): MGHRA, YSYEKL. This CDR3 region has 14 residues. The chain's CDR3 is CASSQGGPDQPQHF. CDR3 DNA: TGCGCCAGCAGCCAAGGGGGGCCCGATCAGCCCCAGCATTTT.

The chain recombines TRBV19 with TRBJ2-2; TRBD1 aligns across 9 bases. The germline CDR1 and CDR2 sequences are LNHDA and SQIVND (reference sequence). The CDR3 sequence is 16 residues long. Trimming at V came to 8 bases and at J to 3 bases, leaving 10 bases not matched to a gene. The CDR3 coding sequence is TGTGCCAGTTTACCCACTGGGACAGGGTACACCGGGGAGCTGTTTTTT. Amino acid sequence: CASLPTGTGYTGELFF.

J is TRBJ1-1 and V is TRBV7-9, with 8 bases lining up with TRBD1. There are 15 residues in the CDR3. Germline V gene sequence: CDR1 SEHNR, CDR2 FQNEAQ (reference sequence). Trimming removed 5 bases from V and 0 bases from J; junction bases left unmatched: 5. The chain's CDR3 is CASSARQGMNTEAFF. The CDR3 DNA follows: TGTGCCAGCAGCGCACGACAGGGGATGAACACTGAAGCTTTCTTT. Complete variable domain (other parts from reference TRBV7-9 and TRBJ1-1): DTGVSQNPRHKITKRGQNVTFRCDPISEHNRLYWYRQTLGQGPEFLTYFQNEAQLEKSRLLSDRFSAERPKGSFSTLEIQRTEQGDSAMYLCASSARQGMNTEAFFGQGTRLTVV.

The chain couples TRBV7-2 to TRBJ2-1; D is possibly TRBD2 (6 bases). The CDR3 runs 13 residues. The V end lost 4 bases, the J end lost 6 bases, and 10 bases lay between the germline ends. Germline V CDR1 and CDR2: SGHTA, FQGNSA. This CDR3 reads CASSSRGVNEQFF. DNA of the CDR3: TGTGCCAGCAGCTCACGCGGGGTCAATGAGCAGTTCTTC.

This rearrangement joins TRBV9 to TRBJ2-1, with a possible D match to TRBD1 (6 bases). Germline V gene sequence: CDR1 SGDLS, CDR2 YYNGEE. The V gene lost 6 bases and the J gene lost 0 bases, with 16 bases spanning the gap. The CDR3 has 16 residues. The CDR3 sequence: CASIRGAGGSYNEQFF. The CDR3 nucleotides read TGTGCCAGCATCAGGGGCGCAGGTGGCTCCTACAATGAGCAGTTCTTC. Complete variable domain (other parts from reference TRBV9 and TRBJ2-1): DSGVTQTPKHLITATGQRVTLRCSPRSGDLSVYWYQQSLDQGLQFLIQYYNGEERAKGNILERFSAQQFPDLHSELNLSSLELGDSALYFCASIRGAGGSYNEQFFGPGTRLTVL.

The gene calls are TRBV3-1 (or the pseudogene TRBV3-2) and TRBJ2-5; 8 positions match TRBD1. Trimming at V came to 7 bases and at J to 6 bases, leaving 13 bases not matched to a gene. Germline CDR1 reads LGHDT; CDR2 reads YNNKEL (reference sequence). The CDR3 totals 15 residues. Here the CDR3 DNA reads TGTGCCAGCAACCCCGGGACAGGCGGCCAGAAGACCCAGTACTTC. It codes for CASNPGTGGQKTQYF.

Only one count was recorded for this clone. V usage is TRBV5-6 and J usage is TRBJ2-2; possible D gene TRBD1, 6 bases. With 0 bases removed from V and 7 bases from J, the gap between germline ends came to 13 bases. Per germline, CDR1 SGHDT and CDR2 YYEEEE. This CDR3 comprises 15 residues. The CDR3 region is CASSLDGRGIGELFF. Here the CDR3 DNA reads TGTGCCAGCAGCTTGGATGGCAGGGGAATCGGGGAGCTGTTTTTT. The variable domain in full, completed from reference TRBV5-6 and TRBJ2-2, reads DAGVTQSPTHLIKTRGQQVTLRCSPKSGHDTVSWYQQALGQGPQFIFQYYEEEERQRGNFPDRFSGHQFPNYSSELNVNALLLGDSALYLCASSLDGRGIGELFFGEGSRLTVL.

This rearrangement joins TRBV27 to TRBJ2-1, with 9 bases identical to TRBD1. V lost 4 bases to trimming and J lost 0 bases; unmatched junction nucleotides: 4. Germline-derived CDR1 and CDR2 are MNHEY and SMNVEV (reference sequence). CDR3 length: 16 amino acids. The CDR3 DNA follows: TGTGCCAGCAGTTACAGGGGGCCGAGCTCCTACAATGAGCAGTTCTTC. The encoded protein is CASSYRGPSSYNEQFF.